The T cell receptor (beta chain) described here comes from a study of blood T cells in healthy people across ages. Findings and limits, study-wide: Long-lived donors exceeded aged donors in naive CD4+ cells and diversity. As age increased, TCR beta diversity per million T cells fell in a roughly linear fashion.

Through a sample-barcoded 5' primer and a J-beta primer mix, a second PCR was run for roughly 6 to 12 cycles. TCRdb re-analysed the 5' RACE reads in MiXCR, keeping a single row per CDR3 protein. The sample carries around 800,000 distinct CDR3 sequences, approximately 67% recorded once. As concerns this clonotype: Its antigen remains unidentified. A read error may account for a junction end that differs from germline.

The CDR3 spans 16 residues. Sequencing input: blood. The clonotype comes from a man under 40 in good health. The chain carries TRBV12-3 or TRBV12-4 and TRBJ2-7; 14 positions match TRBD2. This CDR3 reads CAGSFGLAGGSYEQYF. The DNA of the CDR3 is TGTGCCGGCAGTTTCGGACTAGCGGGGGGATCATACGAGCAGTACTTC.